The T cell receptor beta chain under discussion was sequenced for a study of blood T cell repertoires in COVID-19. In the study overall: The origin of the acute and convalescent COVID-19 samples was the United States, Italy and Spain. In each case, the material was cDNA or gDNA derived from T cells, B-cell-depleted T cells, or PBMCs.

The CDR3 runs 14 residues. The V and J ends lost 5 bases and 2 bases, in that order; junction bases with no gene match: 4. Germline values: CDR1 SGHAT, CDR2 FQNNGV. The authors' processing: Nucleated cell counts were estimated from reference gene primer amplification. Sequencing used immunoSEQ multiplex PCR; TCRdb keeps in-frame clones, though not all of them. The V and J calls and clone size were taken over from that table, and D and trimming were inferred from the DNA. There are about 240,000 clones in the sample; 75% to 90% occur only once, and 7.2% lies in the top ten. V gene TRBV11-2 combines with J gene TRBJ2-7, with TRBD1 matching 9 bases. The TCR comes from a man aged 60-69 years who had recovered from COVID-19. The sample was peripheral blood. The CDR3 spells CASSEGTGPYEQYV. DNA of the CDR3: TGTGCCAGCAGCGAAGGGACAGGGCCCTACGAGCAGTACGTC.